The entry below describes one T cell receptor beta chain. Its matching antigen is unknown. One end of the junction fails to match germline, which may point to a read error. This sample was included in a study of CD8+CD57+ T cells in acquired aplastic anemia. Across the study: DNA from sorted CD4+ and CD8+ cells averaged roughly 3.2 ug. An average of around 11 million reads for CD4+ cells was obtained from healthy donors. Study-wide results and caveats: Roughly 27 sequences, all CD8+ CDR3, were shared between patients and controls.

Genomic DNA provided the template from which TCR beta VDJ and CDR3 profiles were obtained. TCRdb processed the reads anew with MiXCR; each CDR3 protein has one entry. The top ten hold about 8.5% of the sample, which has some 70,000 distinct CDR3 sequences, around half seen once. The receptor was isolated from a human donor in good health, serving as a control. The source material was sorted CD4+, CD8+, or CD8+CD57+ T cells (not recorded which) from PBMCs.

The CDR3, as DNA: TGCGCCAGCAGCTCCGGGACTAGCGGTTCCTACGAGCGGCACTTC. This translates into CASSSGTSGSYERHF. The gene calls are TRBV5-1 and TRBJ2-7; 11 positions match TRBD2. The CDR3 has 15 residues. The germline CDR1 and CDR2 sequences are SGHRS and YFSETQ.